This TCR beta chain was observed in a study of T cell responses to AZD1222 COVID-19 vaccine. Findings and limits, study-wide: In the spike-specific TCR repertoire, nearly half reportedly target unmutated variant regions. Among vaccine-associated CD4 TCRs, coverage spanned spike, with dominance at 160-218 and 743-854. Only a handful of AZD1222 recipients were seropositive at baseline.

TCRdb's table, derived via immunoSEQ multiplex PCR, lists solely in-frame clones and lacks some. The sample has approximately 150,000 clones, about 92% seen once. The CDR3 loop spans 12 amino acids. V lost 8 bases to trimming and J lost 0 bases, with 7 bases between them. The V gene's germline CDR1 is SEHNR and CDR2 FQNEAQ (reference sequence). A note on this clone: Its antigen is unknown.

The V gene is TRBV7-9, the J gene TRBJ1-2, with D hard to call. This clonotype originated in an adult in good health. This sample comprised peripheral blood, obtained on day 0 of AZD1222 vaccination. CDR3 nucleotide sequence: TGTGCCAGCGGCAGAGCTAACTATGGCTACACCTTC. This sequence encodes CASGRANYGYTF.